These T cell receptor beta chains were read from a single sample in a study of shared clonotypes between healthy human individuals. Using immunoSEQ multiplex PCR, the repertoire was profiled, and TCRdb retains in-frame clones only, with some absent. The sample includes millions of clones, just over 90% seen only once; the top ten take about 0.13%. Source material: naive CD4+ T cells sorted from blood. The source of these receptors is a man aged 18 to 30 in good health. Each CDR3 is given with its conserved first and last residue. The D gene is left open where the match is weak. Rows give clone size only sometimes, using once, few, many, or a class for an expanded clone.

J gene: TRBJ2-7
clone size: -
D gene: TRBD2
V gene: TRBV5-1
CDR3 DNA: TGCGCCAGCAGCTGGGCTAGCGGGGTGGGTGAGCAGTACTTC
CDR3 protein: CASSWASGVGEQYF

J gene: TRBJ2-7
clone size: -
D gene: -
V gene: TRBV11-2
CDR3 DNA: TGTGCCAGCAGCTTTTTTCGAAGTAGCTACGAGCAGTACTTC
CDR3 protein: CASSFFRSSYEQYF

J gene: TRBJ2-2
clone size: -
D gene: -
V gene: TRBV6-1
CDR3 DNA: TGTGCCAGCATCGGGGGCGGCGCGAACACCGGGGAGCTGTTTTTT
CDR3 protein: CASIGGGANTGELFF

J gene: TRBJ2-5
clone size: -
D gene: -
V gene: TRBV2
CDR3 DNA: TGTGCCAGCAGTGAAAACTCAAAGAAGACCCAGTACTTC
CDR3 protein: CASSENSKKTQYF

J gene: TRBJ2-7
clone size: -
D gene: -
V gene: TRBV20-1
CDR3 DNA: TGCAGTGCTGGGGGGTCCTACGAGCAGTACTTC
CDR3 protein: CSAGGSYEQYF

J gene: TRBJ1-4
clone size: -
D gene: -
V gene: TRBV5-1
CDR3 DNA: TGCGCCAGCAGCTTGGGGGAAGGGCCCTCTAATGAAAAACTGTTTTTT
CDR3 protein: CASSLGEGPSNEKLFF

J gene: TRBJ1-4
clone size: -
D gene: -
V gene: TRBV28
CDR3 DNA: TGTGCCAGCAGTGCCCCGGGTGGAACTAATGAAAAACTGTTTTTT
CDR3 protein: CASSAPGGTNEKLFF

J gene: TRBJ2-3
clone size: -
D gene: -
V gene: TRBV18
CDR3 DNA: TGTGCCAGCTCACCCATGGGTTCCGGGGGAGGAGCGCAGTATTTT
CDR3 protein: CASSPMGSGGGAQYF

J gene: TRBJ2-5
clone size: -
D gene: TRBD1
V gene: TRBV5-1
CDR3 DNA: TGCGCCAGCAGCCGGGAAGGGGGCGGAGAGACCCAGTACTTC
CDR3 protein: CASSREGGGETQYF

J gene: TRBJ1-2
clone size: -
D gene: -
V gene: TRBV21-1
CDR3 DNA: TGTGCCAGCAGCAACACCAACAGAGGTTACTATGGCTACACCTTC
CDR3 protein: CASSNTNRGYYGYTF

J gene: TRBJ2-3
clone size: -
D gene: TRBD2
V gene: TRBV11-2
CDR3 DNA: TGTGCCAGCAGTTTAGCGGGAGGGCTCACAGATACGCAGTATTTT
CDR3 protein: CASSLAGGLTDTQYF

J gene: TRBJ2-7
clone size: -
D gene: TRBD1
V gene: TRBV13
CDR3 DNA: TGTACCAGCAGCTTGAGCCGGGGACAGGAAACCTACGAGCAGTACTTC
CDR3 protein: CTSSLSRGQETYEQYF

J gene: TRBJ2-3
clone size: -
D gene: TRBD2
V gene: TRBV7-8
CDR3 DNA: TGTGCCAGCAGCCCTGCCCAGGCACGAAGTAGCGGGAGGCTGGAGGATACGCAGTATTTT
CDR3 protein: CASSPAQARSSGRLEDTQYF

J gene: TRBJ2-2
clone size: once
D gene: TRBD1
V gene: TRBV19
CDR3 DNA: TGTGCCAGTAGTATAGCAGGGGGCACCGGGGAGCTGTTTTTT
CDR3 protein: CASSIAGGTGELFF

J gene: TRBJ2-5
clone size: once
D gene: TRBD1
V gene: TRBV5-1
CDR3 DNA: TGCGCCAGCAGCTTGCTTGGGGCAGGGGGTTTGGAGACCCAGTACTTC
CDR3 protein: CASSLLGAGGLETQYF

J gene: TRBJ1-2
clone size: once
D gene: -
V gene: TRBV19
CDR3 DNA: TGTGCCAGTAGTATAGAACAGACGCTCTATGGCTACACCTTC
CDR3 protein: CASSIEQTLYGYTF

J gene: TRBJ1-1
clone size: -
D gene: -
V gene: TRBV11-2
CDR3 DNA: TGTGCCAGCAGCTTATGGGGGGGGACGAACACTGAAGCTTTCTTT
CDR3 protein: CASSLWGGTNTEAFF

J gene: TRBJ2-1
clone size: -
D gene: TRBD2
V gene: TRBV2
CDR3 DNA: TGTGCCAGCAGTGAGGCTAGCGGTTACAATGAGCAGTTCTTC
CDR3 protein: CASSEASGYNEQFF

J gene: TRBJ2-3
clone size: -
D gene: -
V gene: TRBV28
CDR3 DNA: TGTGCCAGCAGTGGAGGGGTTGGGGGCACAGATACGCAGTATTTT
CDR3 protein: CASSGGVGGTDTQYF

J gene: TRBJ1-2
clone size: -
D gene: -
V gene: TRBV21-1
CDR3 DNA: TGTGCCAGCACCCATAAAGGCGGGGCCCCCGTCGCTAACTATGGCTACACCTTC
CDR3 protein: CASTHKGGAPVANYGYTF

J gene: TRBJ2-3
clone size: -
D gene: -
V gene: TRBV6-1
CDR3 DNA: TGTGCCAGCAGGGCCAATCTGGGAGATACGCAGTATTTT
CDR3 protein: CASRANLGDTQYF

J gene: TRBJ2-5
clone size: -
D gene: TRBD1
V gene: TRBV15
CDR3 DNA: TGTGCCACCAGCAGAACCGGGACAGGGAATTCCGAGACCCAGTACTTC
CDR3 protein: CATSRTGTGNSETQYF

J gene: TRBJ2-3
clone size: -
D gene: -
V gene: TRBV5-1
CDR3 DNA: TGCGCCAGCAGCTTACAGGGTGGGGCTGGCACAGATACGCAGTATTTT
CDR3 protein: CASSLQGGAGTDTQYF

J gene: TRBJ2-5
clone size: -
D gene: -
V gene: TRBV6-9
CDR3 DNA: TGTGCCAGCAGGAGGCAAGAGACCCAGTACTTC
CDR3 protein: CASRRQETQYF

J gene: TRBJ2-3
clone size: once
D gene: -
V gene: TRBV18
CDR3 DNA: TGTGCCAGCTCGACCACAGTCCTCGGAGTTACGCAGTATTTT
CDR3 protein: CASSTTVLGVTQYF

J gene: TRBJ2-3
clone size: -
D gene: -
V gene: TRBV6-6
CDR3 DNA: TGTGCCAGCAGGCTGCTCACCACAGATACGCAGTATTTT
CDR3 protein: CASRLLTTDTQYF

J gene: TRBJ2-5
clone size: -
D gene: TRBD2
V gene: TRBV5-5
CDR3 DNA: TGTGCCAGCAGTTCCGAAGCGGGGGTTATGGAGACCCAGTACTTC
CDR3 protein: CASSSEAGVMETQYF

J gene: TRBJ2-7
clone size: -
D gene: TRBD2
V gene: TRBV5-1
CDR3 DNA: TGCGCCAGCAGCTTGGGGACTAGCGGGGCCACCCTTCGCGGATCTGGCGAGCAGTACTTC
CDR3 protein: CASSLGTSGATLRGSGEQYF

J gene: TRBJ2-2
clone size: -
D gene: TRBD1
V gene: TRBV7-3
CDR3 DNA: TGTGCCAGCAGCCTCACAGGGGCGAACACCGGGGAGCTGTTTTTT
CDR3 protein: CASSLTGANTGELFF

J gene: TRBJ2-5
clone size: -
D gene: -
V gene: TRBV7-2
CDR3 DNA: TGTGCCAGCAGCTTTGGCCCCATTCAAGAGACCCAGTACTTC
CDR3 protein: CASSFGPIQETQYF

J gene: TRBJ2-7
clone size: -
D gene: -
V gene: TRBV5-1
CDR3 DNA: TGCGCCAGCAGCTCGGACGGGAGACGGGAGCAGTACTTC
CDR3 protein: CASSSDGRREQYF

J gene: TRBJ1-1
clone size: -
D gene: TRBD1
V gene: TRBV30
CDR3 DNA: TGTGCCTGCCTGGGACAGGGCTCGAACACTGAAGCTTTCTTT
CDR3 protein: CACLGQGSNTEAFF

J gene: TRBJ2-3
clone size: -
D gene: TRBD2
V gene: TRBV10-3
CDR3 DNA: TGTGCCATCAGTGACCTCTCCGGGACTAGCGGGAGATATACGCAGTATTTT
CDR3 protein: CAISDLSGTSGRYTQYF

J gene: TRBJ2-3
clone size: -
D gene: TRBD2
V gene: TRBV18
CDR3 DNA: TGTGCCAGCTCTTTGGAGCTAGCGGGAGCCGTAGATACGCAGTATTTT
CDR3 protein: CASSLELAGAVDTQYF

J gene: TRBJ2-7
clone size: once
D gene: -
V gene: TRBV2
CDR3 DNA: TGTGCCAGCAGTCCCAGGGCCCCCTACGAGCAGTACTTC
CDR3 protein: CASSPRAPYEQYF

J gene: TRBJ1-5
clone size: -
D gene: -
V gene: TRBV9
CDR3 DNA: TGTGCCAGCAGCGTCGCTGACGCAGCTAATCAGCCCCAGCATTTT
CDR3 protein: CASSVADAANQPQHF

J gene: TRBJ1-2
clone size: -
D gene: TRBD1
V gene: TRBV4-3
CDR3 DNA: TGCGCCAGCAGCCAAAGGACAGGGCAAATGGGCTACACCTTC
CDR3 protein: CASSQRTGQMGYTF

J gene: TRBJ1-3
clone size: -
D gene: TRBD1
V gene: TRBV19
CDR3 DNA: TGTGCCAGTAGTACGGACAGGGCCGGAAACACCATATATTTT
CDR3 protein: CASSTDRAGNTIYF

J gene: TRBJ2-1
clone size: once
D gene: TRBD2
V gene: TRBV9
CDR3 DNA: TGTGCCAGCAGCGCGACTAGCGGGAGCAGCCATGAGCAGTTCTTC
CDR3 protein: CASSATSGSSHEQFF